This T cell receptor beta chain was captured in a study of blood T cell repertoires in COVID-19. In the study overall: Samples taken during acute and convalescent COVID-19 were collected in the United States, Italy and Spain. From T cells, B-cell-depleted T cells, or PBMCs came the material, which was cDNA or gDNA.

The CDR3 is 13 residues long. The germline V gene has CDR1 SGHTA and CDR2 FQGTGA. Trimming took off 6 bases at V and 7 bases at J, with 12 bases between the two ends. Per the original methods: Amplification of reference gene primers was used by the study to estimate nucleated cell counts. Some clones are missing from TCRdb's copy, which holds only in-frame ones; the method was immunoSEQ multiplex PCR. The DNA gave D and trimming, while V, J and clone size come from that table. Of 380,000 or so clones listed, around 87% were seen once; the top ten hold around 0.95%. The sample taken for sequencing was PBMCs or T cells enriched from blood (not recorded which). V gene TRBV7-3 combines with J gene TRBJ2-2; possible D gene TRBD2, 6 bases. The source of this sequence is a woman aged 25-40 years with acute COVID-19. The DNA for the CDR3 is TGTGCCAGCAGTCCATCGCGGGGCGGGGAGCTGTTTTTT. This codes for CASSPSRGGELFF.